This T cell receptor (beta chain) was sequenced in a study of Ad26.COV2.S vaccination and SARS-CoV-2 variants. Study-wide context: Doses of Ad26.COV2.S were injected into muscle once or twice, 56 days apart.

The data were produced by immunoSEQ multiplex PCR, yet TCRdb's version contains in-frame clones alone and is incomplete. The table lists about 680,000 clones, more than 80% of them singletons. As regards this clone: Its target is unknown.

Whole-study results and caveats: People given the vaccine had a wider spike-specific TCR breadth than placebo recipients did. Comparable non-spike TCR breadth was observed in vaccine and placebo recipients.

Germline V CDR1 and CDR2: MGHRA, YSYEKL. V was trimmed by 0 bases and J by 4 bases, leaving 12 bases between them. The CDR3 runs to 15 residues. The sample's treatment: roughly 19 received Ad26.COV2.S at low or high dose, single or two shots; 5 received placebo; per-sample allocation not given. Sampling happened 63 days after the first vaccine or placebo injection. V usage is TRBV4-1 and J usage is TRBJ1-2, with D uncertain. The TCR comes from a person aged 18 to 59 who received the Ad26.COV2.S COVID-19 vaccine or a placebo. The material sequenced was peripheral blood, taken in a trial of Ad26.COV2.S vaccine versus placebo. CDR3 coding DNA: TGCGCCAGCAGCCAAGAACCCGGGTTTCGCTATGGCTACACCTTC. Protein product: CASSQEPGFRYGYTF.